This record concerns one T cell receptor beta chain sequence. The study ran its PCR with 60 Vbeta and 13 Jbeta primers. Some clones are missing from TCRdb's copy, which holds only in-frame ones; the method was immunoSEQ multiplex PCR. The sample has 150,000 to 200,000 clones; roughly nine tenths are singletons. CDR1 and CDR2 (germline): MNHNS, SASEGT. This CDR3 spans 13 amino acids. V lost 6 bases and J lost 2, with 11 bases in between. The data originate from a study of cytomegalovirus exposure and HLA in healthy donors. This sequence originates from a girl less than two years old in good health and CMV-seronegative. The V call is TRBV6-1, the J call TRBJ2-7, with a possible D match to TRBD1 (6 bases). The sample comprised PBMCs. CDR3 loop: CASRHRVTYEQYF. In DNA, the CDR3 is TGTGCCAGCAGACACAGGGTCACCTACGAGCAGTACTTC.